The clone carrying this TCR beta chain was seen a few times. Its antigen is still unknown. This entry comes from a study of T-cell memory formation after mild COVID-19. Looking at the study overall: There were largely donor-specific TCR clusters. Whole-study findings and limits: CD4+ contracting clones were found mainly in CM and EM, and CD8+ ones in EMRA. Several responding clones turned up in pre-infection memory, indicating that cross-reactive memory may have taken part.

Barcoded TCR alpha and TCR beta cDNA libraries with UMIs came from 5'RACE using constant-segment primers. TCRdb redid the calling of the 5' RACE reads with MiXCR, one entry per CDR3 protein. The data contain about 320,000 distinct CDR3 sequences, more than 13% of them seen just once; the ten biggest clones take up under 25%. The receptor was derived from a man aged 18 to 30 who had mild COVID-19 (a few samples of this study predate the infection). Cell type and time point are not known. Sequencing input: PBMCs or a T cell subset sorted from them (not recorded which).

The CDR3, as DNA: TGCACCATGGAGTTTTGGGAGCAGTACTTC. This encodes CTMEFWEQYF. The genes are TRBV29-1 and TRBJ2-7; D is undetermined. The length of the CDR3 is 10 residues. The germline V gene has CDR1 SQVTM and CDR2 ANQGSEA.